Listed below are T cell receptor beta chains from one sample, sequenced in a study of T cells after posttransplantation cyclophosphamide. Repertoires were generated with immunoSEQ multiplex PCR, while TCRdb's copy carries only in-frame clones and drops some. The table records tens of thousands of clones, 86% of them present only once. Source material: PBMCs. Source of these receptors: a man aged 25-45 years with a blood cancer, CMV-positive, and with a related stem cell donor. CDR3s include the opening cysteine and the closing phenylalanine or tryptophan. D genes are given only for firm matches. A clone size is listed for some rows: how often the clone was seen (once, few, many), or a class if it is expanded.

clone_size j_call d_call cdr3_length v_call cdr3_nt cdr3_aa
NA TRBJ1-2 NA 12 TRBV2 TGTGCCAGCAGTGGACAGAACTATGGCTACACCTTC CASSGQNYGYTF
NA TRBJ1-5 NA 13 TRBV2 TGTGCCAGCGAAAGGGTAACGGGACAGCCCCAGCATTTT CASERVTGQPQHF
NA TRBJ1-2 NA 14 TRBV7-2 TGTGCCAGCAGCCTATCCAAAGCGGGGTATGGCTACACCTTC CASSLSKAGYGYTF
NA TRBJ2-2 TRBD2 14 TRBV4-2 TGTGCCAGCAGCCCGGGAGGCGAGGCCGGGGAGCTGTTTTTT CASSPGGEAGELFF
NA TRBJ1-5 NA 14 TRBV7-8 TGTGCCAGCAGCTTAGTGCCCGAGGGACAGCCCCAGCATTTT CASSLVPEGQPQHF
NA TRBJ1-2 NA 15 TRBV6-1 TGTGCCAGCAGTGAAGCAACCGGTTCTAACTATGGCTACACCTTC CASSEATGSNYGYTF
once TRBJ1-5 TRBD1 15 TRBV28 TGTGCCAGCAGGACCGACAGGGCAAGAAATCAGCCCCAGCATTTT CASRTDRARNQPQHF
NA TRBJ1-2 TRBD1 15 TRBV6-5 TGTGCCAGCAGTTACTCGGACAGGAGGTCATATGGCTACACCTTC CASSYSDRRSYGYTF
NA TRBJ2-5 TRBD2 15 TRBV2 TGTGCCAGCAGGGCGACTAGCGGGAGTTCAGAGACCCAGTACTTC CASRATSGSSETQYF
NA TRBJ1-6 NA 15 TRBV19 TGTGCCAGTAGTATATGGACAGCTAATAATTCACCCCTCCACTTT CASSIWTANNSPLHF
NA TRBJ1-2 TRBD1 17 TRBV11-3 TGCGCCAGCAGCTTAGGGGGGACAGTCGACTATAACTATGGCTACACCTTC CASSLGGTVDYNYGYTF
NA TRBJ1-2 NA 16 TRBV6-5 TGTGCCAGCAGTTACTCAGTTGGGCTGGGTAGTAGTGGCTACACCTTC CASSYSVGLGSSGYTF
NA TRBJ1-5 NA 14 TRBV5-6 TGTGCCAGCAGCTTGGCGGGGGGAGGTCAGCCCCAGCATTTT CASSLAGGGQPQHF
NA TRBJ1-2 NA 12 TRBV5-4 TGTGCCAGCAGTGCGGGGCTCAATGGCTACACCTTC CASSAGLNGYTF
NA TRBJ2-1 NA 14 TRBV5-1 TGCGCCAGCAGCTGGACGACAGGAGAAAATGAGCAGTTCTTC CASSWTTGENEQFF
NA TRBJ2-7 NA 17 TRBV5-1 TGCGCCAGCAGCTTTGGGGGGTCCCGAATGCTACCCTACGAGCAGTACTTC CASSFGGSRMLPYEQYF
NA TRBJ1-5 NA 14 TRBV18 TGTGCCAGCTCACCGGGGGCTGGCAATCAGCCCCAGCATTTT CASSPGAGNQPQHF
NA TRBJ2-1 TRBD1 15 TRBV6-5 TGTGCCAGCAGTCCCGGGGACAGGACGCTTAATGAGCAGTTCTTC CASSPGDRTLNEQFF
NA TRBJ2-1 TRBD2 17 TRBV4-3 TGCGCCAGCAGCCAAGATTGGAGCGCGGGAGGGTATCGAGAGCAGTTCTTC CASSQDWSAGGYREQFF
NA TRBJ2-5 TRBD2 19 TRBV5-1 TGCGCCAGCAGCTTGGTCGCGGGGGGTGCGGGAGGGCCCCAAGAGACCCAGTACTTC CASSLVAGGAGGPQETQYF
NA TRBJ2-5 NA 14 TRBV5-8 TGTGCCAGCAGCCCAGGGACTCCTAAGGATCCCCAGTACTTC CASSPGTPKDPQYF
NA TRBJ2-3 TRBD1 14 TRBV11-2 TGTGCCAGCAGGGGGGACAGGAGCACAGATACGCAGTATTTT CASRGDRSTDTQYF